The 21 T cell receptor beta chains listed next were all sequenced from one sample in a study of cytomegalovirus exposure and HLA in healthy donors. Amplification used 60 Vbeta primers and 13 Jbeta primers. Produced via immunoSEQ multiplex PCR; TCRdb's table is partial and in-frame only. Of 180,000 or so clones listed, about four fifths were seen once; the top ten hold around 1.5%. The sample comprised PBMCs. The receptor set was obtained from a male donor in good health and CMV-seronegative.

The chain is built from TRBV19 and TRBJ2-5; TRBD2 agrees at 10 bases. This CDR3 comprises 14 residues. V shed 6 bases, J shed 3 bases, and the junction held 4 bases outside the gene matches. CDR1 LNHDA and CDR2 SQIVND come from the germline V gene (reference sequence). The CDR3 DNA follows: TGTGCCAGTAGCCTCGGACTAGCGGAAGAGACCCAGTACTTC. Encoded protein: CASSLGLAEETQYF. The variable domain in full, with the rest retrieved from reference TRBV19 and TRBJ2-5, is DGGITQSPKYLFRKEGQNVTLSCEQNLNHDAMYWYRQDPGQGLRLIYYSQIVNDFQKGDIAEGYSVSREKKESFPLTVTSAQKNPTAFYLCASSLGLAEETQYFGPGTRLLVL.

This chain connects TRBV6-5 to TRBJ1-5, with a tentative D call TRBD1 (5 bases). The CDR3 has 14 amino acids. V was pared by 6 bases and J by 4 bases, with 13 bases between. Germline assignment: CDR1 MNHEY and CDR2 SVGAGI. CDR3 amino acids: CASSRQGSNQPQHF. CDR3 DNA: TGTGCCAGCAGCCGCCAGGGCTCGAATCAGCCCCAGCATTTT.

The chain combines TRBV6-5 with TRBJ1-2; D is unresolved. The ends were cut back, 10 bases at V and 4 bases at J, with 16 bases in the middle. The CDR3 runs to 13 residues. Germline values: CDR1 MNHEY, CDR2 SVGAGI. CDR3 nucleotides: TGTGCCACCCTGCGGGCGCCCGGCTATGGCTACACCTTC. Its translation is CATLRAPGYGYTF.

The chain recombines TRBV2 with TRBJ2-7; tentative D call: TRBD1 (7 bases). V was cut by 4 bases and J by 5 bases, with 15 bases left in between. The CDR3 spans 14 residues. The germline V gene encodes CDR1 SNHLY and CDR2 FYNNEI. Here the CDR3 DNA reads TGTGCCAGCAGTGTCCGACAGGGCGGGGACGAGCAGTACTTC. Translation gives CASSVRQGGDEQYF.

V and J are TRBV5-5 and TRBJ1-3; 7 nucleotides match TRBD1. Germline V lookup: CDR1 SGHKS, CDR2 YYEKEE (reference sequence). The trim removed 4 bases at V and 0 bases at J, leaving 4 bases unmatched. The CDR3 loop spans 15 amino acids. The CDR3 region is CASSRGDSSGNTIYF. The CDR3 DNA reads as TGTGCCAGCAGCCGTGGGGACAGCTCTGGAAACACCATATATTTT.

The chain is built from TRBV4-1 and TRBJ2-3, with D maybe TRBD2 (5 bases). The germline V gene encodes CDR1 MGHRA and CDR2 YSYEKL. This CDR3 spans 16 amino acids. Deletions cut 1 base from V and 1 base from J, with 12 bases between. As DNA, the CDR3 is TGCGCCAGCAGCCAAGTACCCGGACTCGGCACAGATACGCAGTATTTT. Translating it yields CASSQVPGLGTDTQYF.

This chain joins TRBV30 and TRBJ1-1; 8 bases match TRBD1. V gave up 2 bases and J gave up 5 bases; unmatched junction bases: 16. In germline, CDR1 is GTSNPN, CDR2 SVGIG (reference sequence). This CDR3 contains 17 residues. Here the CDR3 DNA reads TGTGCCTGGAGTCTCCCGGGGACAGGTCTCTTCGGGACTGAAGCTTTCTTT. Protein: CAWSLPGTGLFGTEAFF. Filled out from reference TRBV30 and TRBJ1-1, the complete variable domain reads SQTIHQWPATLVQPVGSPLSLECTVEGTSNPNLYWYRQAAGRGLQLLFYSVGIGQISSEVPQNLSASRPQDRQFILSSKKLLLSDSGFYLCAWSLPGTGLFGTEAFFGQGTRLTVV.

V usage is TRBV11-2 and J usage is TRBJ1-4, with D possibly matching TRBD1 (5 bases). V was cut by 4 bases and J by 7 bases, with 19 bases left in between. From germline, CDR1 is SGHAT and CDR2 FQNNGV. The CDR3 covers 16 residues. CDR3 protein: CASSSRLGQGGEKLFF. CDR3 bases: TGTGCCAGCAGCTCCCGGTTGGGGCAGGGAGGTGAAAAACTGTTTTTT. The full variable domain, in which reference TRBV11-2 and TRBJ1-4 provide the parts outside the CDR3, is EAGVAQSPRYKIIEKRQSVAFWCNPISGHATLYWYQQILGQGPKLLIQFQNNGVVDDSQLPKDRFSAERLKGVDSTLKIQPAKLEDSAVYLCASSSRLGQGGEKLFFGSGTQLSVL.

This clone was counted only a few times. The chain has TRBV21-1 and TRBJ1-2; no check of the table's D call, TRBD1, against the DNA was made. TRBV21-1 is flagged as a pseudogene. The CDR3 extends over 16 amino acids. The CDR3 region has the DNA TGTGCCAGCATAAGGAACAGACCCCTGGCTAACTATGGCTACACCTTC. Translating it yields CASIRNRPLANYGYTF.

V and J are TRBV6-1 and TRBJ2-7; 9 nucleotides line up with TRBD2. The germline CDR1 and CDR2 sequences are MNHNS and SASEGT. The CDR3 totals 15 residues. V lost 6 bases, J lost 3 bases, and 9 bases stayed unmatched. CDR3 bases: TGTGCCAGCAGGGGATCCGGGACTAGCCTCTACGAGCAGTACTTC. Protein sequence: CASRGSGTSLYEQYF.

The V call is TRBV29-1, the J call TRBJ2-5, with D possibly TRBD1 on 6 matching bases. The length of the CDR3 is 12 residues. The V gene's germline CDR1 is SQVTM and CDR2 ANQGSEA. V was cut by 4 bases and J by 5 bases, with 11 bases left in between. CDR3 nucleotide sequence: TGCAGCGTTGGACACAGGGTTGAGACCCAGTACTTC. As protein: CSVGHRVETQYF.

The chain employs TRBV18 and TRBJ1-4; 7 bases align to TRBD1. The CDR3 is made up of 16 amino acids. The germline gives CDR1 KGHSH, CDR2 LQKENI. The V gene end was trimmed by 2 bases and the J gene end by 5 bases; junction bases not matched to a gene: 8. CDR3 region: CASSPKTGTVNEKLFF. For the CDR3, the DNA is TGTGCCAGCTCACCAAAAACCGGGACAGTCAATGAAAAACTGTTTTTT.

The CDR3 is CASSSTWGGRQETQYF. The CDR3 DNA follows: TGTGCCAGCAGTTCTACATGGGGGGGCCGACAAGAGACCCAGTACTTC. This rearrangement joins TRBV6-5 to TRBJ2-5; possibly TRBD2 for D (7 bases). The V end was cut by 4 bases, the J end by 2 bases, with 17 bases between. The germline V gene encodes CDR1 MNHEY and CDR2 SVGAGI. This CDR3 has 16 residues.

The V call is TRBV10-2, the J call TRBJ1-1, with D possibly TRBD1 on 6 matching bases. The CDR3 contains 12 residues. Germline values: CDR1 WSHSY, CDR2 SAAADI. Trimming removed 7 bases at V and 4 bases at J, with 10 bases between. Written as DNA, the CDR3 is TGCGCCAGCAAGCAGGGGACCACTGAAGCTTTCTTT. Translating gives CASKQGTTEAFF.

The V and J genes are TRBV2 and TRBJ2-1; perhaps TRBD2 as D (5 bases). The CDR3 has 11 residues. Trimming removed 10 bases from V and 4 bases from J, with 8 bases in between. Germline loops: CDR1 SNHLY, CDR2 FYNNEI. The CDR3 DNA is TGTGCCACTGAGCGGTACAATGAGCAGTTCTTC. Protein sequence: CATERYNEQFF.

The CDR3 DNA follows: TGTGCCAGTAGTGCTACTAGCGGGGGCTACGAGCAGTACTTC. This translates into CASSATSGGYEQYF. V usage is TRBV19 and J usage is TRBJ2-7; TRBD2 agrees at 11 bases. The CDR3 totals 14 residues. Per the germline V gene, CDR1 is LNHDA and CDR2 is SQIVND (reference sequence). After removal of 5 bases from V and 3 bases from J, the junction contained 3 bases not matched to a gene.

The chain couples TRBV27 to TRBJ2-5; the match to TRBD1 covers 9 bases. V gave up 2 bases and J gave up 5 bases; unmatched junction bases: 15. The CDR3 is made up of 18 amino acids. CDR1 and CDR2 (germline): MNHEY, SMNVEV (reference sequence). The CDR3 protein is CASSLRIARQGGVETQYF. CDR3 DNA: TGTGCCAGCAGTTTAAGGATCGCTCGACAGGGGGGTGTCGAGACCCAGTACTTC.

There are a few counts of this clone. V usage is TRBV5-1 and J usage is TRBJ2-6; no firm D call. V was clipped by 7 bases and J by 5 bases, with 13 bases between them. Germline-derived CDR1 and CDR2 are SGHRS and YFSETQ. The CDR3 is 14 amino acids. This chain's CDR3 is CASAGLSRANVLTF. CDR3 bases: TGCGCCAGCGCTGGCCTTTCCAGGGCCAACGTCCTGACTTTC.

The chain joins TRBV7-7 to TRBJ2-5; 12 bases align to TRBD2. This CDR3 has 18 amino acids. Germline CDR1 reads SSHAT; CDR2 reads FNYEAQ (reference sequence). V was clipped by 2 bases and J by 4 bases; unmatched bases: 11. The DNA of the CDR3 is TGTGCCAGCAGCTTACGGACCCCTAGCGGGAGGGGTGGAGAGACCCAGTACTTC. It yields the protein CASSLRTPSGRGGETQYF.

The chain is built from TRBV10-3 and TRBJ1-4, with 9 bases aligning to TRBD1. CDR3 length: 14 amino acids. Germline V CDR1 and CDR2: ENHRY, SYGVKD. Trimming at V came to 2 bases and at J to 7 bases, leaving 2 bases not matched to a gene. The CDR3 is CAISEGTGSEKLFF. The DNA for the CDR3 is TGTGCCATCAGTGAGGGGACAGGGTCTGAAAAACTGTTTTTT.

The rearrangement uses TRBV7-6 and TRBJ1-1; 10 bases agree with TRBD1. The V and J ends lost 1 base and 5 bases, in that order; junction bases with no gene match: 13. Looked up from germline, CDR1 is SGHVS and CDR2 is FNYEAQ. The CDR3 extends over 18 amino acids. CDR3 in amino acids: CASSLGWDRGVGGTEAFF. CDR3 bases: TGTGCCAGCAGCTTAGGATGGGACAGGGGAGTGGGCGGGACTGAAGCTTTCTTT.